The rows below give T cell receptor beta chains drawn from one sample of a study of cytomegalovirus exposure and HLA in healthy donors. Produced via immunoSEQ multiplex PCR; TCRdb's table is partial and in-frame only. The repertoire holds around 130,000 clones, with around two thirds as singletons. Sequencing was performed on PBMCs. These receptors all stem from a male donor in good health and CMV-seronegative. The CDR3 runs from the conserved cysteine through the conserved F or W. D genes are given only for firm matches. Part of the rows lack a size; the others show once, few, many or a class for expanded clones.

abundance: NA; len: 15; d_gene: TRBD2; j_gene: TRBJ2-7; v_gene: TRBV6-5; CDR3aa: CASSPRGGSSYEQYF; CDR3nt: TGTGCCAGCAGCCCGCGGGGGGGGAGCTCCTACGAGCAGTACTTC
abundance: few; len: 15; d_gene: NA; j_gene: TRBJ1-1; v_gene: TRBV5-4; CDR3aa: CASSLAGGMNTEAFF; CDR3nt: TGTGCCAGCAGCTTGGCCGGGGGGATGAACACTGAAGCTTTCTTT
abundance: NA; len: 15; d_gene: TRBD1; j_gene: TRBJ2-2; v_gene: TRBV30; CDR3aa: CAWRDRGRDTGELFF; CDR3nt: TGTGCCTGGAGGGACAGGGGAAGGGACACCGGGGAGCTGTTTTTT
abundance: NA; len: 13; d_gene: NA; j_gene: TRBJ2-7; v_gene: TRBV5-4; CDR3aa: CASSSSGAYEQYF; CDR3nt: TGTGCCAGCAGCTCCTCAGGTGCCTACGAGCAGTACTTC
abundance: NA; len: 14; d_gene: TRBD1; j_gene: TRBJ1-4; v_gene: TRBV7-9; CDR3aa: CASSSTGGREKLFF; CDR3nt: TGTGCCAGCAGTTCGACAGGGGGGCGGGAAAAACTGTTTTTT
abundance: NA; len: 15; d_gene: TRBD1; j_gene: TRBJ2-7; v_gene: TRBV5-1; CDR3aa: CASSSMTGGASEQYF; CDR3nt: TGCGCCAGCAGCTCCATGACAGGGGGCGCCTCCGAGCAGTACTTC
abundance: few; len: 15; d_gene: NA; j_gene: TRBJ1-6; v_gene: TRBV15; CDR3aa: CATSRDPSGGSPLHF; CDR3nt: TGTGCCACCAGCAGAGATCCTTCGGGTGGTTCACCCCTCCACTTT
abundance: few; len: 15; d_gene: NA; j_gene: TRBJ2-2; v_gene: TRBV27; CDR3aa: CASSPFDSSAGELFF; CDR3nt: TGTGCCAGCAGTCCCTTCGATAGCTCTGCCGGGGAGCTGTTTTTT
abundance: NA; len: 12; d_gene: NA; j_gene: TRBJ2-7; v_gene: TRBV27; CDR3aa: CASSSVGGEQYF; CDR3nt: TGTGCCAGCAGTTCAGTCGGGGGCGAGCAGTACTTC
abundance: few; len: 13; d_gene: NA; j_gene: TRBJ1-1; v_gene: TRBV7-2; CDR3aa: CASGADMNTEAFF; CDR3nt: TGTGCCAGCGGGGCAGACATGAACACTGAAGCTTTCTTT
abundance: NA; len: 16; d_gene: TRBD2; j_gene: TRBJ2-5; v_gene: TRBV9; CDR3aa: CASSPRALAGGETQYF; CDR3nt: TGTGCCAGCAGCCCGCGCGCACTAGCGGGGGGAGAGACCCAGTACTTC
abundance: NA; len: 14; d_gene: NA; j_gene: TRBJ2-2; v_gene: TRBV4-1; CDR3aa: CASSQDTSTGELFF; CDR3nt: TGCGCCAGCAGCCAAGACACATCCACCGGGGAGCTGTTTTTT
abundance: NA; len: 13; d_gene: NA; j_gene: TRBJ1-1; v_gene: TRBV6-5; CDR3aa: CASSYPAGEEAFF; CDR3nt: TGTGCCAGCAGTTACCCTGCAGGGGAGGAAGCTTTCTTT
abundance: NA; len: 15; d_gene: NA; j_gene: TRBJ1-3; v_gene: TRBV7-9; CDR3aa: CASSPYGESGNTIYF; CDR3nt: TGTGCCAGCAGCCCCTACGGGGAATCTGGAAACACCATATATTTT
abundance: NA; len: 13; d_gene: NA; j_gene: TRBJ2-2; v_gene: TRBV5-1; CDR3aa: CASREGGTGELFF; CDR3nt: TGCGCCAGCAGGGAAGGGGGAACCGGGGAGCTGTTTTTT
abundance: few; len: 15; d_gene: NA; j_gene: TRBJ1-3; v_gene: TRBV4-3; CDR3aa: CASSQDLVTGNTIYF; CDR3nt: TGCGCCAGCAGCCAAGATTTAGTTACTGGAAACACCATATATTTT
abundance: NA; len: 14; d_gene: TRBD2; j_gene: TRBJ2-2; v_gene: TRBV6-5; CDR3aa: CASRGRGGPGELFF; CDR3nt: TGTGCCAGCAGAGGGCGGGGGGGCCCCGGGGAGCTGTTTTTT
abundance: NA; len: 13; d_gene: NA; j_gene: TRBJ2-2; v_gene: TRBV18; CDR3aa: CASSALRTGELFF; CDR3nt: TGTGCCAGCTCAGCCTTGAGGACCGGGGAGCTGTTTTTT
abundance: NA; len: 17; d_gene: TRBD1; j_gene: TRBJ2-3; v_gene: TRBV5-1; CDR3aa: CASSLVPGQGFADTQYF; CDR3nt: TGCGCCAGCAGCTTGGTCCCGGGACAGGGTTTTGCAGATACGCAGTATTTT
abundance: NA; len: 17; d_gene: TRBD1; j_gene: TRBJ2-5; v_gene: TRBV7-6; CDR3aa: CASSLNLDRVGMETQYF; CDR3nt: TGTGCCAGCAGCTTAAACCTCGACAGGGTAGGAATGGAGACCCAGTACTTC
abundance: NA; len: 15; d_gene: NA; j_gene: TRBJ1-4; v_gene: TRBV19; CDR3aa: CASSKVTFGGEKLFF; CDR3nt: TGTGCCAGTAGTAAGGTGACATTCGGAGGAGAAAAACTGTTTTTT
abundance: NA; len: 15; d_gene: NA; j_gene: TRBJ2-4; v_gene: TRBV2; CDR3aa: CASTVDSLAKNIQYF; CDR3nt: TGTGCCAGCACCGTCGACAGTTTAGCCAAAAACATTCAGTACTTC
abundance: NA; len: 13; d_gene: NA; j_gene: TRBJ1-2; v_gene: TRBV7-9; CDR3aa: CASSLAYREGYTF; CDR3nt: TGTGCCAGCAGCTTGGCCTACAGGGAAGGCTACACCTTC
abundance: NA; len: 13; d_gene: NA; j_gene: TRBJ1-2; v_gene: TRBV30; CDR3aa: CAWSKGRGYGYTF; CDR3nt: TGTGCCTGGAGTAAGGGCAGGGGTTACGGCTACACCTTC
abundance: few; len: 17; d_gene: NA; j_gene: TRBJ1-2; v_gene: TRBV18; CDR3aa: CASSPYGPGFQADGYTF; CDR3nt: TGTGCCAGCTCACCATACGGACCGGGGTTTCAGGCGGATGGCTACACCTTC
abundance: NA; len: 14; d_gene: TRBD2; j_gene: TRBJ2-1; v_gene: TRBV7-2; CDR3aa: CASRPGTSRNEQFF; CDR3nt: TGTGCTAGCAGACCCGGGACTAGTCGGAATGAGCAGTTCTTC
abundance: few; len: 14; d_gene: NA; j_gene: TRBJ2-7; v_gene: TRBV5-1; CDR3aa: CASSLGFDFYEQYF; CDR3nt: TGCGCCAGCAGCTTGGGGTTCGACTTCTACGAGCAGTACTTC
abundance: NA; len: 14; d_gene: TRBD1; j_gene: TRBJ1-1; v_gene: TRBV5-5; CDR3aa: CASSLLTGGTEAFF; CDR3nt: TGTGCCAGCAGCCTCCTGACAGGGGGCACTGAAGCTTTCTTT
abundance: NA; len: 19; d_gene: TRBD1; j_gene: TRBJ2-6; v_gene: TRBV7-2; CDR3aa: CASSPRIMTGVSGANVLTF; CDR3nt: TGTGCCAGCAGCCCACGCATCATGACAGGGGTCTCTGGGGCCAACGTCCTGACTTTC
abundance: NA; len: 15; d_gene: TRBD1; j_gene: TRBJ2-3; v_gene: TRBV18; CDR3aa: CASSPPQGVADTQYF; CDR3nt: TGTGCCAGCTCACCACCGCAGGGGGTGGCAGATACGCAGTATTTT
abundance: NA; len: 14; d_gene: NA; j_gene: TRBJ1-5; v_gene: TRBV4-1; CDR3aa: CASSQGHDNQPQHF; CDR3nt: TGCGCCAGCAGCCAAGGACACGACAATCAGCCCCAGCATTTT
abundance: NA; len: 14; d_gene: NA; j_gene: TRBJ1-4; v_gene: TRBV5-1; CDR3aa: CASSLEGVNEKLFF; CDR3nt: TGCGCCAGCAGCTTGGAGGGGGTTAATGAAAAACTGTTTTTT
abundance: NA; len: 17; d_gene: NA; j_gene: TRBJ2-7; v_gene: TRBV5-1; CDR3aa: CASSWGDFRTSSYEQYF; CDR3nt: TGCGCCAGCAGCTGGGGGGATTTCAGGACATCCTCCTACGAGCAGTACTTC
abundance: NA; len: 13; d_gene: NA; j_gene: TRBJ2-7; v_gene: TRBV5-1; CDR3aa: CANSLAAIYEQYF; CDR3nt: TGCGCCAACAGCTTGGCCGCGATCTACGAGCAGTACTTC
abundance: NA; len: 17; d_gene: NA; j_gene: TRBJ1-2; v_gene: TRBV7-2; CDR3aa: CASSLMPAGNGHYGYTF; CDR3nt: TGTGCCAGCAGCTTAATGCCCGCAGGGAATGGGCACTATGGCTACACCTTC
abundance: NA; len: 12; d_gene: NA; j_gene: TRBJ2-7; v_gene: TRBV7-9; CDR3aa: CSSSLPEDEQYF; CDR3nt: TGTTCCAGCAGCTTACCCGAGGACGAGCAGTACTTC
abundance: NA; len: 14; d_gene: NA; j_gene: TRBJ1-6; v_gene: TRBV9; CDR3aa: CASSVGQGRSPLHF; CDR3nt: TGTGCCAGCAGCGTAGGGCAGGGCAGGTCACCCCTCCACTTT
abundance: NA; len: 14; d_gene: TRBD1; j_gene: TRBJ2-7; v_gene: TRBV6-5; CDR3aa: CASSYSTGFNEQYF; CDR3nt: TGTGCCAGCAGTTACTCGACAGGGTTCAACGAGCAGTACTTC
abundance: NA; len: 14; d_gene: TRBD1; j_gene: TRBJ2-2; v_gene: TRBV6-5; CDR3aa: CASSSRQGGGELFF; CDR3nt: TGTGCCAGCAGTAGTAGACAGGGGGGAGGGGAGCTGTTTTTT
abundance: NA; len: 14; d_gene: TRBD1; j_gene: TRBJ1-1; v_gene: TRBV19; CDR3aa: CASTPGTANTEAFF; CDR3nt: TGTGCCAGTACCCCCGGGACAGCGAACACTGAAGCTTTCTTT
abundance: few; len: 12; d_gene: TRBD1; j_gene: TRBJ1-6; v_gene: TRBV6-5; CDR3aa: CASSYRDRPLHF; CDR3nt: TGTGCCAGCAGTTACCGGGACAGGCCCCTCCACTTT
abundance: once; len: 13; d_gene: NA; j_gene: TRBJ1-1; v_gene: TRBV10-3; CDR3aa: CAIRYGENTEAFF; CDR3nt: TGTGCCATCAGGTACGGGGAGAACACTGAAGCTTTCTTT
abundance: NA; len: 13; d_gene: NA; j_gene: TRBJ2-3; v_gene: TRBV6-6; CDR3aa: CASNKHTTDTQYF; CDR3nt: TGTGCCAGCAATAAACATACCACAGATACGCAGTATTTT
abundance: NA; len: 12; d_gene: NA; j_gene: TRBJ2-5; v_gene: TRBV6-1; CDR3aa: CASKQNQETQYF; CDR3nt: TGTGCCAGCAAACAGAACCAAGAGACCCAGTACTTC
abundance: NA; len: 11; d_gene: TRBD1; j_gene: TRBJ1-2; v_gene: TRBV20-1; CDR3aa: CSLGQDYGYTF; CDR3nt: TGCAGTCTAGGACAGGACTATGGCTACACCTTC
abundance: NA; len: 16; d_gene: NA; j_gene: TRBJ2-4; v_gene: TRBV19; CDR3aa: CASSIGHREAKNIQYF; CDR3nt: TGTGCCAGTAGTATAGGGCACAGGGAGGCCAAAAACATTCAGTACTTC
abundance: NA; len: 14; d_gene: NA; j_gene: TRBJ1-6; v_gene: TRBV6-6; CDR3aa: CASRRTELNSPLHF; CDR3nt: TGTGCCAGCAGACGGACAGAATTAAATTCACCCCTCCACTTT
abundance: NA; len: 16; d_gene: TRBD1; j_gene: TRBJ2-7; v_gene: TRBV5-1; CDR3aa: CASSWSGQGAPYEQYF; CDR3nt: TGCGCCAGCAGCTGGAGCGGACAGGGGGCTCCCTACGAGCAGTACTTC
abundance: NA; len: 15; d_gene: TRBD1; j_gene: TRBJ1-1; v_gene: TRBV11-2; CDR3aa: CASSLLQGANTEAFF; CDR3nt: TGTGCCAGCAGCTTACTACAGGGGGCGAACACTGAAGCTTTCTTT
abundance: NA; len: 14; d_gene: NA; j_gene: TRBJ1-4; v_gene: TRBV4-3; CDR3aa: CASSLSGGNEKLFF; CDR3nt: TGCGCCAGCAGCCTCTCCGGGGGTAATGAAAAACTGTTTTTT
abundance: NA; len: 12; d_gene: NA; j_gene: TRBJ2-7; v_gene: TRBV7-3; CDR3aa: CASSYPQGEQYF; CDR3nt: TGTGCCAGCAGCTACCCACAGGGAGAGCAGTACTTC
abundance: few; len: 13; d_gene: NA; j_gene: TRBJ1-5; v_gene: TRBV7-6; CDR3aa: CASSFSDNQPQHF; CDR3nt: TGTGCCAGCAGCTTTTCAGACAATCAGCCCCAGCATTTT
abundance: NA; len: 14; d_gene: TRBD1; j_gene: TRBJ1-5; v_gene: TRBV7-2; CDR3aa: CASSTGQGGQPQHF; CDR3nt: TGTGCCAGCAGCACTGGACAGGGGGGTCAGCCCCAGCATTTT
abundance: NA; len: 19; d_gene: TRBD2; j_gene: TRBJ2-7; v_gene: TRBV4-1; CDR3aa: CASSQERTSGGPSSYEQYF; CDR3nt: TGCGCCAGCAGCCAAGAAAGGACTAGCGGGGGGCCGAGCTCCTACGAGCAGTACTTC
abundance: NA; len: 15; d_gene: NA; j_gene: TRBJ2-7; v_gene: TRBV5-1; CDR3aa: CASSLGDIKVYEQYF; CDR3nt: TGCGCCAGCAGCCTAGGGGACATAAAGGTCTACGAGCAGTACTTC
abundance: few; len: 15; d_gene: NA; j_gene: TRBJ1-5; v_gene: TRBV6-9; CDR3aa: CASSTGAHSNQPQHF; CDR3nt: TGTGCCAGCAGCACAGGAGCCCATAGCAATCAGCCCCAGCATTTT
abundance: NA; len: 13; d_gene: TRBD1; j_gene: TRBJ1-1; v_gene: TRBV6-5; CDR3aa: CASGQVRNTEAFF; CDR3nt: TGTGCCAGTGGACAGGTTAGAAACACTGAAGCTTTCTTT
abundance: NA; len: 13; d_gene: NA; j_gene: TRBJ2-7; v_gene: TRBV5-1; CDR3aa: CASSLALSYEQYF; CDR3nt: TGCGCCAGCAGCTTGGCTTTGTCCTACGAGCAGTACTTC